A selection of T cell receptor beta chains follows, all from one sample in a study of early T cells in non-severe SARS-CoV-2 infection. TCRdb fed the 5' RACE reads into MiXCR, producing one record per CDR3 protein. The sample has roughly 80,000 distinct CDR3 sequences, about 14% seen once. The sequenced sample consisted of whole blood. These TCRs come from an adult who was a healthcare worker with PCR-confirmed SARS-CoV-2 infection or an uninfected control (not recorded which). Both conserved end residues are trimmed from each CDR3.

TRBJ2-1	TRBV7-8	ASNWGGYNEQF
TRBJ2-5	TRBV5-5	ASSPPETGRRETQY
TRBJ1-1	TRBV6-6	ASTETMNTEAF
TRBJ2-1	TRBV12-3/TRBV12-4	ASSLPRTSGRSYNEQF
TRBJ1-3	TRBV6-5	ASSYSRYSPGNTIY
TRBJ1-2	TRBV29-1	SVEGEPYGYT
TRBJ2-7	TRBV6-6	ASSYSDPSGVMSSYEQY
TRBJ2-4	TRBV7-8	ASSLKSWVAKNIQY
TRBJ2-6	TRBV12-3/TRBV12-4	ASGRTIDGRNVLT
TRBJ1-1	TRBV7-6	ASSLTGGTEAF
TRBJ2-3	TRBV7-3	ASSLGLQGERDTQY
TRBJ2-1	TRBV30	AWSGPLTSGKSSYNEQF
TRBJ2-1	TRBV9	ASSILQGPPNEQF
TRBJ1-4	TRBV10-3	AIRKSEQEEKLF
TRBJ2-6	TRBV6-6	ASSYVGGSSSGANVLT
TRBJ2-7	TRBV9	ARDSGTFVYEQY
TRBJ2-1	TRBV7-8	ASSPRTARSYNEQF
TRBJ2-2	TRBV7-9	ASSLEQEELF
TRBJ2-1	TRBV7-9	ASSLGGAAEQF
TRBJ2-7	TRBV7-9	ASSKPDRGYEQY
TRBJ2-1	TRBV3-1	ASSSWVSLAGISEQF
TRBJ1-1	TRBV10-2	ASTGTGRTEAF
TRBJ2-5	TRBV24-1	ATSDRGQGALQTQY
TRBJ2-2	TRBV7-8	ASSRDRVSAGELF
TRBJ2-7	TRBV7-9	ASSFQGPIDEQY
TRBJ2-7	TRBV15	ATSSRTGYYEQY
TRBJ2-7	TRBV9	ASSPRLAPYEQY
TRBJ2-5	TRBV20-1	SALVQETQY
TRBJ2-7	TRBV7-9	ASSSSAGTGTYEQY
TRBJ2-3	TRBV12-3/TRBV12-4	ASSLGQSDTQY
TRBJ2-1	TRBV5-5	ASSLSGGKDEQF
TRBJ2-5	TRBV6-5	ASRIRTNQETQY
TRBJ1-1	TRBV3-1	ASSLRAPTLAAEAF
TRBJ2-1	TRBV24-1	ATSPGGTGDVLRGDEQF
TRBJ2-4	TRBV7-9	ASSFWASEFQY
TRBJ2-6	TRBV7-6	ASSRGLPLSGANVLT